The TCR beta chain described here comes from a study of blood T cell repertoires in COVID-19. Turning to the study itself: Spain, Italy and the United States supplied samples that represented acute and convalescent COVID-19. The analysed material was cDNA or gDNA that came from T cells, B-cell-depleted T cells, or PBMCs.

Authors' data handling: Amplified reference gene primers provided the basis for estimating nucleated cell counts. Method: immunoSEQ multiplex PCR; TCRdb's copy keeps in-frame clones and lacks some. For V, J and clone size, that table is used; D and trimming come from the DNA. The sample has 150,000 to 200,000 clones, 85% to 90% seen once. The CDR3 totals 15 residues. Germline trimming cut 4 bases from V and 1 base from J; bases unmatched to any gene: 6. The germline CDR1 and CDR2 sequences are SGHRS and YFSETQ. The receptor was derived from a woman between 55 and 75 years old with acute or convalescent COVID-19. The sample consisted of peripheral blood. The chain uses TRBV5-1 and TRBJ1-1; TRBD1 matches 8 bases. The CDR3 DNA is TGCGCCAGCAGCCGACAGGGGCCACCGAACACTGAAGCTTTCTTT. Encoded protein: CASSRQGPPNTEAFF.